This TCR beta chain appears in the sequencing data of a study of early T cells in non-severe SARS-CoV-2 infection. Overall study: Chains were unpaired, as sequencing was done on bulk RNA from unsorted whole blood. Notes on the study in general: Anti-spike CD8 responses were favored by VDJdb matching, which missed private and CD4 specificities.

Regarding this clonotype: Its specificity is not known.

The CDR3 runs to 14 residues. V was clipped by 7 bases and J by 5 bases, with 16 bases between them. Tagging with unique molecular identifiers was applied to individual cDNA molecules. TCRdb passed the 5' RACE reads through MiXCR, listing each CDR3 protein once. The sample includes tens of thousands of distinct CDR3 sequences, 8.7% of them seen just once. Sequenced here: whole blood, sampled at baseline. This chain links TRBV12-3 or TRBV12-4 with TRBJ2-3; no reliable D call. This clonotype was obtained from an adult who was a healthcare worker with PCR-confirmed SARS-CoV-2 infection or an uninfected control (not recorded which). The CDR3 spells CASTQGTFGDTQYF. The CDR3 nucleotides read TGTGCCAGCACCCAAGGCACATTTGGAGATACGCAGTATTTT.